This entry is about one TCR beta chain. Its antigen is unidentified. This record comes from a study of shared clonotypes between healthy human individuals. As processed by the authors: Junction-only immunoSEQ data arrived without quality scores, meaning filtering differed. Method: immunoSEQ multiplex PCR; TCRdb's copy keeps in-frame clones and lacks some. V and J calls plus clone size are reproduced from that table; the DNA served to infer D and trimming. This sample has 2 million to 2.5 million clones; approximately 95% occur once, and the top ten carry roughly 0.13%. Negatively enriched CD4+ T cells were divided by CD45RA into naive and memory. Trimming removed 7 bases from V and 4 bases from J, with 16 bases in between. The CDR3 runs 14 residues. Germline-derived CDR1 and CDR2 are MNHNS and SASEGT. General study points: About 5% was the fraction of naive CD4 clonotypes found shared across a handful of donors. In this cohort, only blood was sampled, and tissue repertoires likely differ.

The sequencing input was naive CD4+ T cells sorted from blood. The subset is: CD45RA+ positively selected. The sequence was collected from a man younger than 30 in good health. The genes are TRBV6-1 and TRBJ2-5; D is undetermined. In nucleotides, the CDR3 is TGTGCCAGCAACTCAGGTAGTTGGCGAGAGACCCAGTACTTC. This encodes CASNSGSWRETQYF.